The 5 T cell receptor beta chains below come from one sample, sequenced in a study of blood T cell repertoires in COVID-19 (dated by TCRdb to about 2020). The method behind the library was the immunoSEQ multiplex PCR assay. Here the immuneACCESS table is served through TCRdb, limited to in-frame sequences with V and J called. Missing clones are a known gap in these copies; in checked studies unresolved V genes cover under half, and the rest lacks a known reason. The sample yields over 100,000 clones; approximately 80% were counted once. 9% to 15% of the sample goes to the ten largest clones. Input material: peripheral blood. These receptor sequences come from an older woman with acute or convalescent COVID-19.

With respect to this clone: A junction end diverges from the germline sequence, so it may reflect a read error. This rearrangement joins TRBV2 to TRBJ2-5, with D perhaps matching TRBD1 or TRBD2 (5 bases each). The CDR3 covers 12 residues. Germline-derived CDR1 and CDR2 are SNHLY and FYNNEI. CDR3 DNA sequence: TGTGTCAGCAGTGGGACGGCGGGGACCCAGTACTTC. Residues: CVSSGTAGTQYF. The entire variable domain, with the rest obtained from reference TRBV2 and TRBJ2-5, is as follows: EPEVTQTPSHQVTQMGQEVILRCVPISNHLYFYWYRQILGQKVEFLVSFYNNEISEKSEIFDDQFSVERPDGSNFTLKIRSTKLEDSAMYFCVSSGTAGTQYFGPGTRLLVL.

J is TRBJ2-1 and V is TRBV5-8; 7 bases agree with TRBD2. The CDR3 loop spans 12 amino acids. Germline V gives CDR1 SGHTS, CDR2 YDEGEE. With 2 bases clipped from V and 10 bases from J, the junction kept 3 bases outside the gene matches. The CDR3 nucleotides are TGTGCCAGCAGCTTAGGGAGGGTAGAGCAGTTCTTC. Translating gives CASSLGRVEQFF.

The V gene is TRBV6-6, the J gene TRBJ2-3, with D possibly matching TRBD1 (5 bases). Per germline, CDR1 MNHNY and CDR2 SVGAGI (reference sequence). The CDR3 contains 14 residues. V lost 0 bases, J lost 4 bases, and 8 bases lay in between. The CDR3 DNA reads TGTGCCAGCAGTTACTCGGACAAGGCAGATACGCAGTATTTT. Amino acids: CASSYSDKADTQYF.

As DNA, the CDR3 is TGTGCCAGCTCACTCCGGGACAGGGGGGCCCAAGAGACCCAGTACTTC. Amino acid sequence: CASSLRDRGAQETQYF. The V gene is TRBV18, the J gene TRBJ2-5; 11 positions match TRBD1. From germline, CDR1 is KGHSH and CDR2 LQKENI. V gave up 4 bases and J gave up 1 base; unmatched junction bases: 5. CDR3 length: 16 amino acids. Together with reference TRBV18 and TRBJ2-5, the CDR3 gives the full variable domain: NAGVMQNPRHLVRRRGQEARLRCSPMKGHSHVYWYRQLPEEGLKFMVYLQKENIIDESGMPKERFSAEFPKEGPSILRIQQVVRGDSAAYFCASSLRDRGAQETQYFGPGTRLLVL.

This clone was seen a few times. This chain connects TRBV3-1 (or the pseudogene TRBV3-2) to TRBJ2-3, with 9 bases aligning to TRBD1. This CDR3 has 15 amino acids. The germline V gene has CDR1 LGHDT and CDR2 YNNKEL (reference sequence). The ends lost 4 bases at V and 1 base at J; junction bases unmatched: 3. In DNA form, the CDR3 reads TGTGCCAGCAGCCCGGGACAGGGACGCACAGATACGCAGTATTTT. As protein: CASSPGQGRTDTQYF.